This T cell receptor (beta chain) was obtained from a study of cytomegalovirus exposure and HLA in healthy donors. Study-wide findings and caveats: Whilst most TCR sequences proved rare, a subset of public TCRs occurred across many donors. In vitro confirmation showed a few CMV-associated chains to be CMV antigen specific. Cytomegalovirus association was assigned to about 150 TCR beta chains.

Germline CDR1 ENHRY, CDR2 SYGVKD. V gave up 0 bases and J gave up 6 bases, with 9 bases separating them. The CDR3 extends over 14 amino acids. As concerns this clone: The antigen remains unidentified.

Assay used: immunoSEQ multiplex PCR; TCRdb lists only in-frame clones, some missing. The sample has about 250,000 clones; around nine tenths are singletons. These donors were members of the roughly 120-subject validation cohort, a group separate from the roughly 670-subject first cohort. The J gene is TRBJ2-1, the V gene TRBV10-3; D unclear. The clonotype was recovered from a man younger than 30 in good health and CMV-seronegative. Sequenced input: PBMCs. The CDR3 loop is CAISESRSPNEQFF. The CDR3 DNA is TGTGCCATCAGTGAGTCCCGTTCCCCCAATGAGCAGTTCTTC.